This T cell receptor (beta chain) is from a study of blood T cell repertoires in COVID-19. TCRdb's copy holds only in-frame clones and misses some; the assay was immunoSEQ multiplex PCR. The sample holds about 160,000 clones, 85% to 95% seen once. J gave up 0 bases and V 5 bases, and 9 bases lay outside the gene matches. This CDR3 spans 16 amino acids. Per the germline V gene, CDR1 is SEHNR and CDR2 is FQNEAQ (reference sequence). Seattle's cohort entered during active infection and was followed longitudinally. The sample comprised peripheral blood. The chain employs TRBV7-9 and TRBJ1-2; 7 nucleotides line up with TRBD1. The receptor comes from a woman between 55 and 75 years old with COVID-19, enrolled during active disease. CDR3: CASSRPTGDPNYGYTF. DNA of the CDR3: TGTGCCAGCAGCCGACCTACAGGGGACCCTAACTATGGCTACACCTTC.